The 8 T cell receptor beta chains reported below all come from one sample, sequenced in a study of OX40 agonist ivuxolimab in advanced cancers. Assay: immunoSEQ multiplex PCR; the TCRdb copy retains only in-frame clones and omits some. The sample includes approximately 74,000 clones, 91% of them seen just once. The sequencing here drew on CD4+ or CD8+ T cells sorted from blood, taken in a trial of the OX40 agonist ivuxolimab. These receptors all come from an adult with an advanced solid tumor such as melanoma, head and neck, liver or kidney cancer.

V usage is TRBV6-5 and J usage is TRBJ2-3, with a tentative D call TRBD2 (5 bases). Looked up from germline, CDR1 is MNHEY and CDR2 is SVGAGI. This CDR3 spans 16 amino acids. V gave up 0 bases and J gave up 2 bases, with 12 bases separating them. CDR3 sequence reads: CASSYSGVGPTDTQYF. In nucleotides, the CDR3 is TGTGCCAGCAGTTACTCCGGGGTAGGACCCACAGATACGCAGTATTTT.

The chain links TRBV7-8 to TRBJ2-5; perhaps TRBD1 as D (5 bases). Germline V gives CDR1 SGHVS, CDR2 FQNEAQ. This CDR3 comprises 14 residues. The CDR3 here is CASHLAGRQETQYF. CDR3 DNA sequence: TGTGCTTCTCATCTGGCAGGGCGGCAAGAGACCCAGTACTTC.

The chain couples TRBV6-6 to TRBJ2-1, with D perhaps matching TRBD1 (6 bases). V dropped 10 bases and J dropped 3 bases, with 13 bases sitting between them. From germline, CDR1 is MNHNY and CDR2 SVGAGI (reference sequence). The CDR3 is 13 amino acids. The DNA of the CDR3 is TGTGCCACGGCAGGGGTTGGCTACAATGAGCAGTTCTTC. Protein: CATAGVGYNEQFF.

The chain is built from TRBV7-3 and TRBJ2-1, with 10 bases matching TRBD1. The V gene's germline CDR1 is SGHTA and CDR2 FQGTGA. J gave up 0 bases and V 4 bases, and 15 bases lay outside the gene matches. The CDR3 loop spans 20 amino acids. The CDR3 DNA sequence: TGTGCCAGCAGCTCCACCCCTCGACAGGGGGCGGTAAGCTCCTACAATGAGCAGTTCTTC. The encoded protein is CASSSTPRQGAVSSYNEQFF. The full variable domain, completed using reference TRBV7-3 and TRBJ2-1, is GAGVSQTPSNKVTEKGKYVELRCDPISGHTALYWYRQSLGQGPEFLIYFQGTGAADDSGLPNDRFFAVRPEGSVSTLKIQRTERGDSAVYLCASSSTPRQGAVSSYNEQFFGPGTRLTVL.

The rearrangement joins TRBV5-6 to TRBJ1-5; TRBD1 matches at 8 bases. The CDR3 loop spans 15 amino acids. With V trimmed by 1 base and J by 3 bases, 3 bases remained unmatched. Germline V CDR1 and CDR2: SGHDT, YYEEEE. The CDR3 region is CASSLQDRVNQPQHF. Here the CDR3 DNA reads TGTGCCAGCAGCTTGCAGGACAGGGTCAATCAGCCCCAGCATTTT. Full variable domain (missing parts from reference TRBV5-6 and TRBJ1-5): DAGVTQSPTHLIKTRGQQVTLRCSPKSGHDTVSWYQQALGQGPQFIFQYYEEEERQRGNFPDRFSGHQFPNYSSELNVNALLLGDSALYLCASSLQDRVNQPQHFGDGTRLSIL.

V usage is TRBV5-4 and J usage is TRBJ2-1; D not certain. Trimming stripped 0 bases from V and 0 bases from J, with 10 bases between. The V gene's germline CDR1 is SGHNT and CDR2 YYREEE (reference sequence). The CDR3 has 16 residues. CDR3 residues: CASSLALHRSYNEQFF. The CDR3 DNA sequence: TGTGCCAGCAGCTTGGCCTTGCACCGCTCCTACAATGAGCAGTTCTTC.

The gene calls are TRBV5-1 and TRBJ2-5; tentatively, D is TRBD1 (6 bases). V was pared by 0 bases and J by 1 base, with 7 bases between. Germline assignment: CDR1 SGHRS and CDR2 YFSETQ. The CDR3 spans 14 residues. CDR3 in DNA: TGCGCCAGCAGCTTGGGGGACACCCAAGAGACCCAGTACTTC. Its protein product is CASSLGDTQETQYF.

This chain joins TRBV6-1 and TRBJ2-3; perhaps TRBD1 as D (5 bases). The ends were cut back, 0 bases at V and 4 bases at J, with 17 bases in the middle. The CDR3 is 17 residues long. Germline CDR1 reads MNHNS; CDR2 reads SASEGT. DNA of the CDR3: TGTGCCAGCAGTGAAGCGCGAAGGACAACGTCGGCAGATACGCAGTATTTT. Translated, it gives CASSEARRTTSADTQYF.